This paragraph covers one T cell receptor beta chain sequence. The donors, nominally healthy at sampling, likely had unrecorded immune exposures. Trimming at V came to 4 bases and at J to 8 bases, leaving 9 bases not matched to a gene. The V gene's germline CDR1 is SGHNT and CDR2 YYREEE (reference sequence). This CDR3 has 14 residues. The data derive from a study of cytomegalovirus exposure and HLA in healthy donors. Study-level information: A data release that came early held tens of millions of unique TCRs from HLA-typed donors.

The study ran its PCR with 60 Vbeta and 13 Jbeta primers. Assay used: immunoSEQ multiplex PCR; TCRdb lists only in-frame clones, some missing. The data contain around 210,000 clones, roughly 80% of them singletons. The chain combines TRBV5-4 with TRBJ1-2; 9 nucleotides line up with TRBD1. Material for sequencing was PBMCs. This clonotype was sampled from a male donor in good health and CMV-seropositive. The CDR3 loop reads CASSTGTGSFGYTF. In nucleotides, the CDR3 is TGTGCCAGCAGCACCGGGACAGGGTCTTTCGGCTACACCTTC.